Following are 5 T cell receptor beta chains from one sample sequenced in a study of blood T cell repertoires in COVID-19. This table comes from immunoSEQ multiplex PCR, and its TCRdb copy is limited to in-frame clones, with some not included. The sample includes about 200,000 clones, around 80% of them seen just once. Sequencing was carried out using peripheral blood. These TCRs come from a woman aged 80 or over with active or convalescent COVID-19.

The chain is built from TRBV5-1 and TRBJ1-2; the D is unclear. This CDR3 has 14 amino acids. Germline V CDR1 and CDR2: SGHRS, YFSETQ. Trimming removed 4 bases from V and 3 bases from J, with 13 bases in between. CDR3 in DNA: TGCGCCAGCAGCCCGCAGACTGTCGACTATGGCTACACCTTC. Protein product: CASSPQTVDYGYTF.

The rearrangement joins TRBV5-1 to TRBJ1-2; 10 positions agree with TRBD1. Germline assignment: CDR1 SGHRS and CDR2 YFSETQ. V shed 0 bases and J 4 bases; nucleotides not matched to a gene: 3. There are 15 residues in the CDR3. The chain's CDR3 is CASSLEGQGLYGYTF. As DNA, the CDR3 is TGCGCCAGCAGCTTGGAGGGACAGGGGCTCTATGGCTACACCTTC.

The CDR3 loop is CASSRDRGTDTQYF. The CDR3 nucleotides read TGCGCCAGCAGCCGGGACAGGGGAACAGATACGCAGTATTTT. The chain couples TRBV5-1 to TRBJ2-3; 10 positions match TRBD1. V was clipped by 4 bases and J by 3 bases; unmatched bases: 2. The CDR3 has 14 amino acids. The V gene's germline CDR1 is SGHRS and CDR2 YFSETQ.

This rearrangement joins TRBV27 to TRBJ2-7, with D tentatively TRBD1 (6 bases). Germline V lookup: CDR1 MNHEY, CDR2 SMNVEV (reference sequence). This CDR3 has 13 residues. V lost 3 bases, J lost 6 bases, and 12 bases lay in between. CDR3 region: CASSFGQGTEQYF. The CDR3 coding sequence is TGTGCCAGCAGTTTTGGGCAGGGGACCGAGCAGTACTTC.

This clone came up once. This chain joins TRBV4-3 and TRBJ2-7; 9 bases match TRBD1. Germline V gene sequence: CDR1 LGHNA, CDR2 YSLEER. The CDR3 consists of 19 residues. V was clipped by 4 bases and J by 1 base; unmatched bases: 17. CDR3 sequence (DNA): TGCGCCAGCAGCCGAGGCATAAATACAGGGGGCGATGGGTCCTACGAGCAGTACTTC. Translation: CASSRGINTGGDGSYEQYF.